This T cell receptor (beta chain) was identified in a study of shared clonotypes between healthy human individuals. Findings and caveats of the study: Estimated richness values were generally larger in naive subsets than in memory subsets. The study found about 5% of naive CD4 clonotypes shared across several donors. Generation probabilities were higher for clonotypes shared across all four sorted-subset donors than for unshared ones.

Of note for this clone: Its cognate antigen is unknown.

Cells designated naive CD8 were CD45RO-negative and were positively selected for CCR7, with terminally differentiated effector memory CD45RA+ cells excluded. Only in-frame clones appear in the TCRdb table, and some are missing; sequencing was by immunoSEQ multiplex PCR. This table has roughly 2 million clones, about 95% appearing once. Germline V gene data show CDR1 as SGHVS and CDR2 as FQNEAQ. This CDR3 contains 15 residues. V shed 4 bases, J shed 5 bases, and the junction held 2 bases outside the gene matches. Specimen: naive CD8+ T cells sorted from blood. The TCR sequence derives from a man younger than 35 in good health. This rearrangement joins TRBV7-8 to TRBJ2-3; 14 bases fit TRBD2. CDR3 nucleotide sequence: TGTGCCAGCAGCTCCGGACTAGCGGGAGGAGATACGCAGTATTTT. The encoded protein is CASSSGLAGGDTQYF.